This T cell receptor beta chain was profiled in a study of cytomegalovirus exposure and HLA in healthy donors. Primers for the PCR totalled 60 Vbeta and 13 Jbeta. Data came from immunoSEQ multiplex PCR; TCRdb stores just in-frame clones and leaves some out. The sample records 210,000 or so clones, approximately 83% being singletons. Germline V gene lookup returns CDR1 SNHLY and CDR2 FYNNEI. Trimming took off 9 bases at V and 7 bases at J, with 18 bases between the two ends. CDR3 length: 13 amino acids. Sequencing was performed on PBMCs. The chain has TRBV2 and TRBJ1-2, with D tentatively TRBD1 (5 bases). This sequence originates from a woman between 45 and 60 years old in good health and CMV-seropositive. CDR3 residues: CARGAQGSAGYTF. CDR3 in DNA: TGTGCCAGAGGGGCTCAGGGCTCAGCTGGCTACACCTTC.